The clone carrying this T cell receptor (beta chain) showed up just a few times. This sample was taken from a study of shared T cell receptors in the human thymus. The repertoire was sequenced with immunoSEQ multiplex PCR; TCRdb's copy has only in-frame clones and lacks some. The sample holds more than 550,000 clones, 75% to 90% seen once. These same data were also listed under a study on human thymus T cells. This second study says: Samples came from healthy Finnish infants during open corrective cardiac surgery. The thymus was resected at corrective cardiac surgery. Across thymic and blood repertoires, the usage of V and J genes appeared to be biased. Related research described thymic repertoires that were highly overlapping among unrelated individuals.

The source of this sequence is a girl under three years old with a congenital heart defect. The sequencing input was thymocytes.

CDR3 in DNA: TGTGCCAGCAGTTTCGGCAGGGCTAATGAAAAACTGTTTTTT. It yields the protein CASSFGRANEKLFF. V and J are TRBV28 and TRBJ1-4; D perhaps matches TRBD1 (5 bases). This CDR3 region has 14 residues. Trimming left V 3 bases short and J 3 bases short, with 8 bases between. Germline CDR1 MDHEN, CDR2 SYDVKM.